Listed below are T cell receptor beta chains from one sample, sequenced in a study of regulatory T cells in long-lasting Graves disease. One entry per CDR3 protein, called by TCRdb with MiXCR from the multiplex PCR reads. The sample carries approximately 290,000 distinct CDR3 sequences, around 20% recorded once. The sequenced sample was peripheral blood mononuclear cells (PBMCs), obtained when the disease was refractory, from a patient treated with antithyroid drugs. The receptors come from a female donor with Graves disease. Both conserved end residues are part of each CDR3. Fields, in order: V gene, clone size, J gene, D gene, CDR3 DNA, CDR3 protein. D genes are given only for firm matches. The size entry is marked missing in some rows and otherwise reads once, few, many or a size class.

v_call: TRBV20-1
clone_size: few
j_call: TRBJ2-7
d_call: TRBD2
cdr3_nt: TGCAGTGCTCAGGTAGCGGGAGTTTCCTACGAGCAGTACTTC
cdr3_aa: CSAQVAGVSYEQYF

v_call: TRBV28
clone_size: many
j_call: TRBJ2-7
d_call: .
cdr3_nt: TGTGCCAGCAGTTTAGGCAGGGGCGCGTACGAGCAGTACTTC
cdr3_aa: CASSLGRGAYEQYF

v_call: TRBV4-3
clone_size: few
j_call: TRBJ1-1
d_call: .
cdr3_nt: TGCGCCAGCAGCCAAGATCAGGGCGGGAACACTGAAGCTTTCTTT
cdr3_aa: CASSQDQGGNTEAFF

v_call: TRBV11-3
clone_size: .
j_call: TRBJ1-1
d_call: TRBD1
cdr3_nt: TGTGCCAGCAGCTTAGAGGGGACAGATGAAGCTTTCTTT
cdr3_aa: CASSLEGTDEAFF

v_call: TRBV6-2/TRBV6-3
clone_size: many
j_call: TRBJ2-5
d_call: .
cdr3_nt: TGTGCCAGCAGTCCTCTCGGAGGGCAAGAGACCCAGTACTTC
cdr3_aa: CASSPLGGQETQYF

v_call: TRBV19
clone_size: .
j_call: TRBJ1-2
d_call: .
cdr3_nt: TGTGCCAGTAGGAAGGGCGCCTATGGCTACACCTTC
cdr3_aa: CASRKGAYGYTF

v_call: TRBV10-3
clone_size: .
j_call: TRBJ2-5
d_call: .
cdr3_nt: TGTGCCATCAGCGACAGAGGCCCCCAAGAGACCCAGTACTTC
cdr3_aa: CAISDRGPQETQYF

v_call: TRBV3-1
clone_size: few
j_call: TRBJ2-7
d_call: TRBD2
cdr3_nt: TGTGCCAGCAGCCCCTCGGGAACTAGCGGGACTTACGAGCAGTACTTC
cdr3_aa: CASSPSGTSGTYEQYF

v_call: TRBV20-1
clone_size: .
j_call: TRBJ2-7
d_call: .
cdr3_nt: TGCAGTGCTAGTCCCCAGGCCCTCCAGGATCCCTACGAGCAGTACTTC
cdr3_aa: CSASPQALQDPYEQYF

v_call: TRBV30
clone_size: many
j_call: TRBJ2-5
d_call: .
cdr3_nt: TGTGCCTGGAGTGAAGGGGCGGGGGAGACCCAGTACTTC
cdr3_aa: CAWSEGAGETQYF

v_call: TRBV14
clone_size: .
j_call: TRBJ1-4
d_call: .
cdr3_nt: TGTGCCAGCAGCCAAGTTAGAACCTTTGGCGAAAAACTGTTTTTT
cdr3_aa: CASSQVRTFGEKLFF

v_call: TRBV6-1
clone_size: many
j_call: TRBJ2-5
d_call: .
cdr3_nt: TGTGCCAGCAGTCCCCGTTCAGATCTCAAAGAGACCCAGTACTTC
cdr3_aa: CASSPRSDLKETQYF

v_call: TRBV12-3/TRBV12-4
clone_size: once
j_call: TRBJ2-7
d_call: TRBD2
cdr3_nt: TGTGCCAGCAGTTTATCAACTAGCGGGAGGGTGGAGTCCTACGAGCAGCACTTC
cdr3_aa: CASSLSTSGRVESYEQHF

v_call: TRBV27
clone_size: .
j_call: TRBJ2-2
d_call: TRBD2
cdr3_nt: TGTGCCAGCGCGGCGGGAGTTTCCACCGGGGAGCTGTTTTTT
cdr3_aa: CASAAGVSTGELFF

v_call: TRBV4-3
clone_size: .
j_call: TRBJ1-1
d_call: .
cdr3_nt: TGCGCCAGCAGCCAAGATGGGGACGCGAACACTGAAGCTTTCTTT
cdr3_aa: CASSQDGDANTEAFF

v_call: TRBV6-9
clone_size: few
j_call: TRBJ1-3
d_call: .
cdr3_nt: TGTGCCAGCAGTTACTCAGCCAGCTCTGGAAACACCATATATTTT
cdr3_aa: CASSYSASSGNTIYF

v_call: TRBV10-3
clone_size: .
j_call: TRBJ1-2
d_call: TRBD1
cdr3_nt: TGTGCCATCAGTTTCCAAACAGGGGACTATGGCTACACCTTC
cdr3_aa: CAISFQTGDYGYTF

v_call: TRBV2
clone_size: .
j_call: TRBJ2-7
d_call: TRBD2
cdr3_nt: TGTGCCAGCAGCCAAGGGACTAACGGGTACTACGAGCAGTACTTC
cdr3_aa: CASSQGTNGYYEQYF

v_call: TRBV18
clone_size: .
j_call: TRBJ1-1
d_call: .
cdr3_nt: TGTGCCAGCTCGGTACGGGACCTGAACACTGAAGCTTTCTTT
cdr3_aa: CASSVRDLNTEAFF

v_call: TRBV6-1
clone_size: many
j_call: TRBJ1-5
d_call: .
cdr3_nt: TGTGCCAGCATTCAAGTAGGGCAGCAACAATATCAGCCCCAGCATTTT
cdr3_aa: CASIQVGQQQYQPQHF

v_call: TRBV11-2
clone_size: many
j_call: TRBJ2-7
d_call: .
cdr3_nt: TGTGCCAGCAGCTTAATTACAGGGAGCTCCTACGAGCAGTACTTC
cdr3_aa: CASSLITGSSYEQYF

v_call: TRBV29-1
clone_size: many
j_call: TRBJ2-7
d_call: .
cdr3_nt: TGCAGCGTTGATGGGGGAGTGGCGGGCAAAACCTACGAGCAGTACTTC
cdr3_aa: CSVDGGVAGKTYEQYF

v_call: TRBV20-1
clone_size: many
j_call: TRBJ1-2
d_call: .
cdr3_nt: TGCAGTGCTAGAGATCGAGACTATGGCTACACCTTC
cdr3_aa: CSARDRDYGYTF

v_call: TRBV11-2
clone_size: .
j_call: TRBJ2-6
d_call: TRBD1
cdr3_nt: TGTGCCAGCAGCCAAGACAGGGCTGGGGCCAACGTCCTGACTTTC
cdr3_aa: CASSQDRAGANVLTF

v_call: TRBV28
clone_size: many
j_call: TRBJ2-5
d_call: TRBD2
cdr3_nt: TGTGCCAGTCAGACAGCGGGAGGGCGAGGGGAGACCCAGTACTTC
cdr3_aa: CASQTAGGRGETQYF

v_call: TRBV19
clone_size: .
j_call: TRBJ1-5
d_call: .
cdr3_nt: TGTGCCAGTAGTATCGCGCATTTGAGCAATCAGCCCCAGCATTTT
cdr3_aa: CASSIAHLSNQPQHF

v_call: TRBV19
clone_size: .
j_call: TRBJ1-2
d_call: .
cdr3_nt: TGTGCCAGTACCACTACAGGGTTTCGTGGCTACACCTTC
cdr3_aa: CASTTTGFRGYTF

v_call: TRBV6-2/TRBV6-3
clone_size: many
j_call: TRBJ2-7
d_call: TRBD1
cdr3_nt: TGTGCCAGCAACCTGGACAGGGGCGTGGACGAGCAGTACTTC
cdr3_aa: CASNLDRGVDEQYF

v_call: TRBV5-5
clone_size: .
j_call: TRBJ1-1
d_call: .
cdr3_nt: TGTGCCAGCAGCATAGAACGGGGGTCCACTGAAGCTTTCTTT
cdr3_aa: CASSIERGSTEAFF

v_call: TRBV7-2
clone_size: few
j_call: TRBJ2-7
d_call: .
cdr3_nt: TGTGCCAGCAGCTTATACCGGGAGTACTCCTACGAGCAGTACTTC
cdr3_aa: CASSLYREYSYEQYF

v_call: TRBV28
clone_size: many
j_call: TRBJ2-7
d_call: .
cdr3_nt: TGTGCCAGCAGTTTATTGCGGGGCTCCAACGAGCAGTACTTC
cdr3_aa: CASSLLRGSNEQYF

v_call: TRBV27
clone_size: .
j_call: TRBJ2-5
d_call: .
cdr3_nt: TGTGCCACCATGGGGACTCCAGGGACCCAGTACTTC
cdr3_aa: CATMGTPGTQYF

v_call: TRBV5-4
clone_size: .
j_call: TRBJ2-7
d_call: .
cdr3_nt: TGTGCCAGCAGCCAAGAATTACCCCTGGGGCACGAGCAGTACTTC
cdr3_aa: CASSQELPLGHEQYF

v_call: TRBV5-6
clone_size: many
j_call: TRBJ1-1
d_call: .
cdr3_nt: TGTGCCAGCAGCTTGGTCGGACGGCTGGGGAACACTGAAGCTTTCTTT
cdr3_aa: CASSLVGRLGNTEAFF

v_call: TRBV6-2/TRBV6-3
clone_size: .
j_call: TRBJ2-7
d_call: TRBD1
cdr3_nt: TGTGCCAGCAGTAGACAGGGGACGAACGAGCAGTACTTC
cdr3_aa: CASSRQGTNEQYF

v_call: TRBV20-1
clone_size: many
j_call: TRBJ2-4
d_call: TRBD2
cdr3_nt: TGCAGTGCCCCGCTAGCGGGAGTAGCCAAAAACATTCAGTACTTC
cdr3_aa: CSAPLAGVAKNIQYF

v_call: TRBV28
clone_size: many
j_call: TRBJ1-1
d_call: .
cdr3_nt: TGTGCCAGCAGGCCACCAAACACTGAAGCTTTCTTT
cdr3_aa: CASRPPNTEAFF

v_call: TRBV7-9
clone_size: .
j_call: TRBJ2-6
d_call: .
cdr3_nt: TGTGCCAGCAGCTCCTATACAGGGTCCGGGGCCAACGTCCTGACTTTC
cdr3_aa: CASSSYTGSGANVLTF

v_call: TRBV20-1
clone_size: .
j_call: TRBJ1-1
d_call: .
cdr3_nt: TGCAGTGCCGAAGACAAATTCCGGCTTTGGCTCTTT
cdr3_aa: CSAEDKFRLWLF

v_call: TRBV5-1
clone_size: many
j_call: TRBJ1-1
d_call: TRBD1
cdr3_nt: TGCGCCAGCAGCATAGGACAGGGAAAACACACTGAAGCTTTCTTT
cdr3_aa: CASSIGQGKHTEAFF

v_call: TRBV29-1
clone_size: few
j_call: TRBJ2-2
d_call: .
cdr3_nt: TGCAGCGTCGTACAGACCGGGGAGCTGTTTTTT
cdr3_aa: CSVVQTGELFF